This record looks at one T cell receptor (beta chain) sequence and its context. As yet, its antigen is unknown. V lost 4 bases to trimming and J lost 4 bases; unmatched junction nucleotides: 10. CDR3 length equals 16 residues. Germline CDR1 and CDR2: SGHDN and FVKESK. The sample belongs to a study of regulatory and conventional T cells in RAG deficiency. Study-level information: In hypomorphic RAG CID or atypical SCID, autoimmunity is frequently associated. The study's findings and limits: Control T-cell subsets had markedly higher Shannon entropy and lower Simpson indices than RAG-deficient patients. In Omenn syndrome, Treg and Tconv repertoires overlapped >85%.

Conventional CD4+ T cells were sorted from blood as CD25-low CD127-high cells. The eight patients with RAG deficiency had SCID (one), Omenn syndrome (two), or CID/atypical SCID (five). Measured with immunoSEQ multiplex PCR; TCRdb has only the in-frame clones, and not every one. The table includes about 10,000 clones, about 93% detected once. The receptor was derived from a human donor with RAG deficiency presenting as severe combined immunodeficiency. The sample consisted of CD4+ effector T cells sorted from blood. This rearrangement joins TRBV14 to TRBJ2-3; 8 bases match TRBD2. The CDR3 sequence is CASSPSGAGGADTQYF. The CDR3 DNA reads TGTGCCAGCAGCCCCTCCGGGGCGGGAGGAGCAGATACGCAGTATTTT.